These 13 T cell receptor beta chains were sequenced from one sample in a study of cytomegalovirus exposure and HLA in healthy donors. PCR involved 60 Vbeta and 13 Jbeta primers. This table comes from immunoSEQ multiplex PCR, and its TCRdb copy is limited to in-frame clones, with some not included. Of 150,000 to 200,000 clones in the sample, more than 60% were seen once. Sequencing was done on a sample of PBMCs. The receptors here all came from a woman aged 55 to 70 in good health and CMV-seropositive.

This chain uses TRBV5-1 with TRBJ2-5; 11 nucleotides match TRBD1. This CDR3 contains 16 residues. CDR1 is SGHRS and CDR2 is YFSETQ in the germline V gene. Germline trimming cut 0 bases from V and 5 bases from J; bases unmatched to any gene: 6. Written as DNA, the CDR3 is TGCGCCAGCAGCTTGGAAGGACAGGGGGCCGGGGAGACCCAGTACTTC. This translates into CASSLEGQGAGETQYF.

This sequence joins TRBV6-6 and TRBJ2-5, with 9 bases matching TRBD1. The J call is doubtful: the DNA matches TRBJ2-7 better. The germline CDR1 and CDR2 sequences are MNHNY and SVGAGI (reference sequence). The CDR3 totals 13 residues. The CDR3 DNA sequence: TGTGCCAGCAGTACCGACAGGGGGTACGAGCAGTACTTC. The encoded protein is CASSTDRGYEQYF.

This chain connects TRBV19 to TRBJ1-1; tentatively, D is TRBD1 (5 bases). Trimming shortened V by 5 bases and J by 4 bases, and 23 bases separated the two germline ends. The CDR3 consists of 17 residues. The V gene's germline CDR1 is LNHDA and CDR2 SQIVND (reference sequence). The CDR3 DNA sequence: TGTGCCAGTAGTCAACCCTCCCCCAGGGATTCGGGCACTGAAGCTTTCTTT. It codes for CASSQPSPRDSGTEAFF.

Comments on this clone: Additional DNA sequences in this sample encode the identical CDR3. This rearrangement joins TRBV19 to TRBJ2-5; 7 bases map to TRBD1. CDR3 length: 16 amino acids. Germline V gene lookup returns CDR1 LNHDA and CDR2 SQIVND (reference sequence). The trim removed 2 bases at V and 4 bases at J, leaving 10 bases unmatched. The DNA for the CDR3 is TGTGCCAGTAGTATAACGGCGCGAGGGGGCCGAGAGACCCAGTACTTC. Translation gives CASSITARGGRETQYF. The full variable domain, in which reference TRBV19 and TRBJ2-5 provide the parts outside the CDR3, is DGGITQSPKYLFRKEGQNVTLSCEQNLNHDAMYWYRQDPGQGLRLIYYSQIVNDFQKGDIAEGYSVSREKKESFPLTVTSAQKNPTAFYLCASSITARGGRETQYFGPGTRLLVL.

In the case of this clone: Compared with germline, one end of the junction differs, possibly owing to a read error. V and J are TRBV30 and TRBJ2-4; possible D gene TRBD2, 6 bases. Germline-derived CDR1 and CDR2 are GTSNPN and SVGIG (reference sequence). This CDR3 has 16 amino acids. The CDR3: CAWRTRLVSAKNSQYF. The DNA for the CDR3 is TGTGCCTGGAGGACGAGACTAGTTTCAGCCAAAAACAGTCAGTACTTC.

The gene calls are TRBV4-2 and TRBJ2-7; D is undetermined. The CDR3 runs to 14 residues. V lost 5 bases and J lost 1, with 12 bases in between. Per the germline V gene, CDR1 is LGHNA and CDR2 is YNFKEQ. The CDR3 coding sequence is TGTGCCAGCAGCTTCCAAGACGGGTCCTACGAGCAGTACTTC. The encoded protein is CASSFQDGSYEQYF.

This clone was counted between two and nine times. The chain couples TRBV5-1 to TRBJ1-3; D is unclear. This CDR3 region has 14 residues. Germline V gene sequence: CDR1 SGHRS, CDR2 YFSETQ. The V end lost 0 bases, the J end lost 1 base, and 5 bases lay between the germline ends. The CDR3 DNA follows: TGCGCCAGCAGCTTGGCGGGGTCTGGAAACACCATATATTTT. Its protein product is CASSLAGSGNTIYF.

About this clone: The junction shows a germline mismatch at one end, possibly a read error. The chain joins TRBV9 to TRBJ1-4, with TRBD1 matching 10 bases. In germline, CDR1 is SGDLS, CDR2 YYNGEE. The CDR3 has 15 residues. The CDR3 DNA follows: TGTGCCAGCGGCGCGACCGGGACAGGGGTTGAAAAACTGCTTTTT. This translates into CASGATGTGVEKLLF.

The DNA for the CDR3 is TGTGCCACCACGACTAGCGGGGTTGGTACGCAGTATTTT. This gives the protein CATTTSGVGTQYF. The V gene is TRBV6-6, the J gene TRBJ2-3, with 11 bases fitting TRBD2. The CDR3 is 13 residues long. Trimming took 10 bases from V and 8 from J; bases not matched to a gene: 8. Germline V lookup: CDR1 MNHNY, CDR2 SVGAGI (reference sequence).

The chain joins TRBV11-2 to TRBJ2-7; perhaps TRBD1 as D (6 bases). Germline V gene lookup returns CDR1 SGHAT and CDR2 FQNNGV. V lost 1 base and J lost 1, with 20 bases in between. The CDR3 spans 18 residues. The CDR3 nucleotides are TGTGCCAGCAGCTTAGGGGAGCCAGGGACATGGGTTTCCTACGAGCAGTACTTC. Translated: CASSLGEPGTWVSYEQYF. The full variable domain, its missing parts supplied by reference TRBV11-2 and TRBJ2-7, is EAGVAQSPRYKIIEKRQSVAFWCNPISGHATLYWYQQILGQGPKLLIQFQNNGVVDDSQLPKDRFSAERLKGVDSTLKIQPAKLEDSAVYLCASSLGEPGTWVSYEQYFGPGTRLTVT.

As for this clone: Other DNA sequences in this specimen translate into the identical CDR3. The rearrangement uses TRBV7-9 and TRBJ2-3; 7 bases line up with TRBD1. Looked up from germline, CDR1 is SEHNR and CDR2 is FQNEAQ (reference sequence). The CDR3 totals 13 residues. V gave up 3 bases and J gave up 4 bases; unmatched junction bases: 1. The CDR3 sequence is CASSFQGADTQYF. In DNA, the CDR3 is TGTGCCAGCAGCTTCCAGGGGGCAGATACGCAGTATTTT. The complete variable domain, with remaining parts taken from reference TRBV7-9 and TRBJ2-3, reads DTGVSQNPRHKITKRGQNVTFRCDPISEHNRLYWYRQTLGQGPEFLTYFQNEAQLEKSRLLSDRFSAERPKGSFSTLEIQRTEQGDSAMYLCASSFQGADTQYFGPGTRLTVL.

The J gene is TRBJ2-5, the V gene TRBV10-3; 8 bases align to TRBD2. The germline gives CDR1 ENHRY, CDR2 SYGVKD. The V segment lost 4 bases and the J segment 5 bases; nucleotides outside the gene matches: 6. This CDR3 has 14 amino acids. The CDR3 DNA reads as TGTGCCATCAGTGGTTCAAGCGGGGGTGAGACCCAGTACTTC. Translated: CAISGSSGGETQYF.

This clone was picked up a small number of times. J is TRBJ1-5 and V is TRBV19; D remains unclear. Per germline, CDR1 LNHDA and CDR2 SQIVND (reference sequence). The CDR3 sequence is 16 residues long. V was pared by 3 bases and J by 1 base, with 13 bases between. The CDR3 nucleotides read TGTGCCAGTAGTATGAGTTACGGGGAGAGCAATCAGCCCCAGCATTTT. Its protein product is CASSMSYGESNQPQHF.